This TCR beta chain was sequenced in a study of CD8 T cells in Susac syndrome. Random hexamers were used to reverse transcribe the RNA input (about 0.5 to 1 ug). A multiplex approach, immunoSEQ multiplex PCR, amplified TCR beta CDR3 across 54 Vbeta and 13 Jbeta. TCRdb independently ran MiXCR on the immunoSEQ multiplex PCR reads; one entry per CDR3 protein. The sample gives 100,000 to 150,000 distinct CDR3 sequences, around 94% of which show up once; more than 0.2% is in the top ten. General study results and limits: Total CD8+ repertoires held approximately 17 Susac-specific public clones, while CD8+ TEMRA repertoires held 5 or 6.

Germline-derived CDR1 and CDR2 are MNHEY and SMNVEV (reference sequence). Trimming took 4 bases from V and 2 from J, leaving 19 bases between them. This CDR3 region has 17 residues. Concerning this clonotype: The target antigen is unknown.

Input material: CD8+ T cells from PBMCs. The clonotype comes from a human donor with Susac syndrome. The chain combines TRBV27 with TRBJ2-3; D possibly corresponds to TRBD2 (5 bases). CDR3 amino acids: CASSSLRVVGNTDTQYF. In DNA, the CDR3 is TGTGCCAGCAGTTCCTTGAGGGTAGTTGGTAACACAGATACGCAGTATTTT.